Included here is one TCR beta chain sequence, with context. Its antigen remains unidentified. Profiled with immunoSEQ multiplex PCR; TCRdb holds only in-frame clones, not every one. The sample holds fewer than 3,000 clones, around 33% seen once. The uninvolved lung lay at least 2 cm from the tumor margin and lacked atypia. The CDR3 loop spans 15 amino acids. The ends were cut back, 4 bases at V and 3 bases at J, with 12 bases in the middle. CDR1 is SSHAT, CDR2 FNYEAQ, per germline (reference sequence). The sample originates from a study of T cells in localized non-small cell lung cancer. General study findings and limits: Uninvolved neighboring lung showed the greatest T cell clonality, exceeding tumor. Heterogeneity stays possible, as sequencing covered only one tumor region.

Sequenced material: normal lung tissue next to the tumor, taken before any cancer treatment. This TCR derives from a man aged 40 to 70 with stage I lung adenocarcinoma. J is TRBJ2-2 and V is TRBV7-7; TRBD2 might be the D (6 bases). The CDR3 nucleotides are TGTGCCAGCAGCTCCATAGGCGGGGACACCGGGGAGCTGTTTTTT. This sequence encodes CASSSIGGDTGELFF.